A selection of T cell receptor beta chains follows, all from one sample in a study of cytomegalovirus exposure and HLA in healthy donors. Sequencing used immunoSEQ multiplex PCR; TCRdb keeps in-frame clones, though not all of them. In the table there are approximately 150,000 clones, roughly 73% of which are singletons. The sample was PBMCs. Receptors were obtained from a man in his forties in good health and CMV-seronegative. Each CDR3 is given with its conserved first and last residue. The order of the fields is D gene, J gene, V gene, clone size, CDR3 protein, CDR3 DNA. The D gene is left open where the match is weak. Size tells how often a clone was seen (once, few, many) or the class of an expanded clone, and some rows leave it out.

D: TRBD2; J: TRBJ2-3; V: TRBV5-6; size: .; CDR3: CASSLKSSGGAGTDSQYF; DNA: TGTGCCAGCAGCTTGAAAAGTAGCGGGGGGGCTGGGACAGATTCGCAGTATTTT
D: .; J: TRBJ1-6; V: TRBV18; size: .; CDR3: CASSPEQNSPLHF; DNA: TGTGCCAGCTCGCCGGAGCAGAATTCACCCCTCCACTTT
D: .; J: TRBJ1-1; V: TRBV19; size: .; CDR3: CASSPPKGKAEAFF; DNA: TGTGCCAGTAGTCCCCCGAAGGGGAAGGCTGAAGCTTTCTTT
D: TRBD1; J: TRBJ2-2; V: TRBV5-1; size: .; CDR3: CASVLGQGDTGELFF; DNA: TGCGCCAGCGTGTTGGGACAGGGGGACACCGGGGAGCTGTTTTTT
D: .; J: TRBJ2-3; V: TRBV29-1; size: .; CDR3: CSVAQGGADTQYF; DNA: TGCAGCGTTGCTCAGGGGGGAGCAGATACGCAGTATTTT
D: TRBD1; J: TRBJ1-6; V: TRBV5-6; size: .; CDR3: CASSLDRGQNNSPLHF; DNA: TGTGCCAGCAGCTTGGACAGGGGGCAGAATAATTCACCCCTCCACTTT
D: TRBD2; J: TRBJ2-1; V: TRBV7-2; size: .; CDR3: CASSLFGAGIYNEQFF; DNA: TGTGCCAGCAGCTTATTCGGAGCGGGGATATACAATGAGCAGTTCTTC
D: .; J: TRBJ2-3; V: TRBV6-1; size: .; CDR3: CASSLQGGTADTQYF; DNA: TGTGCCAGCAGTTTACAGGGGGGGACGGCAGATACGCAGTATTTT
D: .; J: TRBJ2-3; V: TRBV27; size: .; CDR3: CASSLSEEGKDTQYF; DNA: TGTGCCAGCAGTTTATCTGAGGAGGGGAAAGATACGCAGTATTTT
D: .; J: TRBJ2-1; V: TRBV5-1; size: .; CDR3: CASSLGPYRSIYNEQFF; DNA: TGCGCCAGCAGCTTGGGTCCCTACAGATCAATCTACAATGAGCAGTTCTTC
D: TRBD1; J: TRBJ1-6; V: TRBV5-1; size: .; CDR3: CATRQGILYNSPLHF; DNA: TGCGCCACCAGACAGGGGATTCTCTATAATTCACCCCTCCACTTT
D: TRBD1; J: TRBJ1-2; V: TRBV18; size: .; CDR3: CASSPPETGGVRRGYTF; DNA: TGTGCCAGCTCACCACCCGAGACAGGGGGAGTGCGTCGGGGCTACACCTTC
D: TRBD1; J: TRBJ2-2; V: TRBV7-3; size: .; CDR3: CASSFWDRGHGELFF; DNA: TGTGCCAGCAGCTTCTGGGACAGGGGGCACGGGGAGCTGTTTTTT
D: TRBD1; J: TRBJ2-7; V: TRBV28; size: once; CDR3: CASSLQTGARGYEQYF; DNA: TGTGCCAGCAGTTTACAGACAGGGGCTCGCGGCTACGAGCAGTACTTC
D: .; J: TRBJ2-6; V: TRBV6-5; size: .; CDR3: CASRRSGANVLTF; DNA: TGTGCCAGCAGGAGATCTGGGGCCAACGTCCTGACTTTC
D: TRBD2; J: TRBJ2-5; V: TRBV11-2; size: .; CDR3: CASRPSGRGTETQYF; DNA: TGTGCCAGCAGACCCTCGGGGCGGGGGACGGAGACCCAGTACTTC
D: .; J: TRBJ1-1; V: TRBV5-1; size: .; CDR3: CASSLGGAGTEAFF; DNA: TGCGCCAGCAGCTTGGGGGGCGCCGGCACTGAAGCTTTCTTT
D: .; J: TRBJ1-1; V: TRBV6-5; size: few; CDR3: CASSPQGMVNTEAFF; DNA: TGTGCCAGCAGCCCCCAGGGGATGGTGAACACTGAAGCTTTCTTT
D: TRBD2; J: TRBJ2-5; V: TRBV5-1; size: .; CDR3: CASSRGLAGGQETQYF; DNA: TGCGCCAGCAGTCGCGGACTAGCGGGGGGACAAGAGACCCAGTACTTC
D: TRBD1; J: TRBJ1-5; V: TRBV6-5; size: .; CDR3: CASSWSGGRDQPQHF; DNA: TGTGCCAGCAGTTGGTCAGGGGGTCGGGATCAGCCCCAGCATTTT
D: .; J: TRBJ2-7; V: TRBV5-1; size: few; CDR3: CASSAGVQGVDEQYF; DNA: TGCGCCAGCAGCGCTGGGGTCCAGGGTGTCGACGAGCAGTACTTC
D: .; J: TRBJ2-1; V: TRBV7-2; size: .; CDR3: CASSEFRVLDNEQFF; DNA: TGTGCCAGCAGCGAATTCAGGGTTTTGGACAATGAGCAGTTCTTC
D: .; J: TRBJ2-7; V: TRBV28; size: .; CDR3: CASSWGRGTDEQYF; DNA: TGTGCCAGCAGTTGGGGGAGGGGGACGGACGAGCAGTACTTC
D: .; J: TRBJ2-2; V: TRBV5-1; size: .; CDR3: CASSLVQGTNTGELFF; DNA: TGCGCCAGCAGCTTGGTCCAGGGAACGAACACCGGGGAGCTGTTTTTT
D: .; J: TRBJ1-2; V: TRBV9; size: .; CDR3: CASSVGAGNLYGYTF; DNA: TGTGCCAGCAGCGTAGGGGCAGGGAACCTCTATGGCTACACCTTC